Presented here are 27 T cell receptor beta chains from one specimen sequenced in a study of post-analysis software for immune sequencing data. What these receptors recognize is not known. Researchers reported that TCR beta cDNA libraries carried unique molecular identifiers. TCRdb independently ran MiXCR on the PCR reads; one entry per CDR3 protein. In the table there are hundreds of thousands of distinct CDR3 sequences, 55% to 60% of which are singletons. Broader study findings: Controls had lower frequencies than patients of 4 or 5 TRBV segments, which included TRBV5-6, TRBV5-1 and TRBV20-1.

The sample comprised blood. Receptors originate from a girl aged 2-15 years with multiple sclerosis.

The CDR3 sequence is CASSYDPSGYPDTQYF. CDR3 DNA sequence: TGTGCCAGCAGTTACGACCCTAGCGGGTACCCCGATACGCAGTATTTT. The gene calls are TRBV6-2 or TRBV6-3 and TRBJ2-3; 8 nucleotides match TRBD2. Losses at the gene ends were 2 bases for V and 6 bases for J; bases not matched to a gene: 10. Germline CDR1 is MNHEY and CDR2 is SVGEGT. This CDR3 region has 16 residues.

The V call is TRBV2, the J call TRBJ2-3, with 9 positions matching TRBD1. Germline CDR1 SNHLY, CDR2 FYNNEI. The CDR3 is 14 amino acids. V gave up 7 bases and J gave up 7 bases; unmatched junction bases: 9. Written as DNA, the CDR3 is TGTGCCAGCACCCGGGGACAGGGTAGTTATACGCAGTATTTT. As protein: CASTRGQGSYTQYF.

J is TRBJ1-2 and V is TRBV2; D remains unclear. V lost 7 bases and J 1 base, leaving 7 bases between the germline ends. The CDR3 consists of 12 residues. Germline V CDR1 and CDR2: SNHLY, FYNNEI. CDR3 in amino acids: CASIRGNYGYTF. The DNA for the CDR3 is TGTGCCAGCATCCGCGGTAACTATGGCTACACCTTC.

CDR3 nucleotide sequence: TGCAGCACTACTAGCGGGGGGGAGACCCAGTACTTC. This encodes CSTTSGGETQYF. This chain connects TRBV29-1 to TRBJ2-5, with TRBD2 matching 12 bases. Germline V CDR1 and CDR2: SQVTM, ANQGSEA. Trimming cost V 8 bases and J 5 bases; bases outside gene matches: 3. The CDR3 has 12 residues.

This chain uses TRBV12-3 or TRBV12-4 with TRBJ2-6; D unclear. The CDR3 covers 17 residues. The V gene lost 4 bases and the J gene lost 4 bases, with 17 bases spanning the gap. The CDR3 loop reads CASSSLPPWAGANVLTF. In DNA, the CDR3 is TGTGCCAGCAGTTCATTACCCCCATGGGCAGGGGCCAACGTCCTGACTTTC.

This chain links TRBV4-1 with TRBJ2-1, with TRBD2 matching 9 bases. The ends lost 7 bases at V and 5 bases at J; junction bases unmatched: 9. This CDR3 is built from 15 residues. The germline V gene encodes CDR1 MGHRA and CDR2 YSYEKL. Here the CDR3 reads CASTPPGLAHNEQFF. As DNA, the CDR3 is TGCGCCAGCACACCACCGGGACTAGCCCACAATGAGCAGTTCTTC.

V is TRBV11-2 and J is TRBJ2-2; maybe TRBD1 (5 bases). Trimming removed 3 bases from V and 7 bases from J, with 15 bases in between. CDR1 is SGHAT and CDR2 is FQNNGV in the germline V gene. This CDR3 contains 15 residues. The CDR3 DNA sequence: TGTGCCAGCAGCTTTCGATGGGGCGCGATCGGGGAGCTGTTTTTT. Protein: CASSFRWGAIGELFF.

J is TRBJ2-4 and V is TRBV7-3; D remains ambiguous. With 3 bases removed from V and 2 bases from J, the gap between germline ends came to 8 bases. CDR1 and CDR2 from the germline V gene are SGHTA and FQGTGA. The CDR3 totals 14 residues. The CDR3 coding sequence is TGTGCCAGCAGCTTCAGCGAAACCAAAAACATTCAGTACTTC. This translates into CASSFSETKNIQYF. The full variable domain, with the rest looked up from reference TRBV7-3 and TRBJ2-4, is GAGVSQTPSNKVTEKGKYVELRCDPISGHTALYWYRQSLGQGPEFLIYFQGTGAADDSGLPNDRFFAVRPEGSVSTLKIQRTERGDSAVYLCASSFSETKNIQYFGAGTRLSVL.

The CDR3 loop reads CASSQPGRSGLAGPDTQYF. In nucleotides, the CDR3 is TGTGCCAGCAGCCAACCAGGCAGGTCGGGACTAGCAGGGCCAGATACGCAGTATTTT. This chain joins TRBV3-1 and TRBJ2-3, with 9 nucleotides matching TRBD2. This CDR3 spans 19 amino acids. Germline CDR1 is LGHDT and CDR2 is YNNKEL (reference sequence). With V trimmed by 2 bases and J by 4 bases, 16 bases remained unmatched.

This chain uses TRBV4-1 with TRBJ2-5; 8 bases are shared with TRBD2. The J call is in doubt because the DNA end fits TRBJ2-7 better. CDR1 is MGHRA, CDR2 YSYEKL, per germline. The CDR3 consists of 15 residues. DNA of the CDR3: TGCGCCAGCAGCCAAGTTTCACTAGCGGTCTACGAGCAGTACTTC. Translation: CASSQVSLAVYEQYF.

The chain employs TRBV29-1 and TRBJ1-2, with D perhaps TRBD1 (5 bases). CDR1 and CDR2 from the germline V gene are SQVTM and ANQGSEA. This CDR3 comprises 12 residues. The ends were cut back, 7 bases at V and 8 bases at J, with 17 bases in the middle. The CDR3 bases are TGCAGCGCCACTGCCTTGGGGGAAGGCTACACCTTC. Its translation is CSATALGEGYTF.

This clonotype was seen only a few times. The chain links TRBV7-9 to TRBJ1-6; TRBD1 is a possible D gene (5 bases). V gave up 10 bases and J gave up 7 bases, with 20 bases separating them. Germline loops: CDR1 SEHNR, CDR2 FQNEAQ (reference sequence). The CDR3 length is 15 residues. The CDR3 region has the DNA TGTGCCACCGCGGCGGGACCAGGAGAGAATTCACCCCTCCACTTT. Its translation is CATAAGPGENSPLHF.

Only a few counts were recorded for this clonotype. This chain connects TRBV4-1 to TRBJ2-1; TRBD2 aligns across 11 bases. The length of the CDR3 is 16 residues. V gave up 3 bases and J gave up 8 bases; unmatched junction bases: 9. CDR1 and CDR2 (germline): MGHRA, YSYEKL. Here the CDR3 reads CASSQVIAGGPDEQFF. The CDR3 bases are TGCGCCAGCAGCCAGGTCATAGCGGGAGGGCCCGATGAGCAGTTCTTC.

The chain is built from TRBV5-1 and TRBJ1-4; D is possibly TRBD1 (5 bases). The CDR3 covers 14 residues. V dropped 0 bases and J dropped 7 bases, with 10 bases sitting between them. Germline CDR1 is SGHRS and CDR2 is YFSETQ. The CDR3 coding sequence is TGCGCCAGCAGCTTGGTCTGGAGGGGTGAAAAACTGTTTTTT. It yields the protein CASSLVWRGEKLFF. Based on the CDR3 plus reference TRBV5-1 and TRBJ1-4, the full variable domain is KAGVTQTPRYLIKTRGQQVTLSCSPISGHRSVSWYQQTPGQGLQFLFEYFSETQRNKGNFPGRFSGRQFSNSRSEMNVSTLELGDSALYLCASSLVWRGEKLFFGSGTQLSVL.

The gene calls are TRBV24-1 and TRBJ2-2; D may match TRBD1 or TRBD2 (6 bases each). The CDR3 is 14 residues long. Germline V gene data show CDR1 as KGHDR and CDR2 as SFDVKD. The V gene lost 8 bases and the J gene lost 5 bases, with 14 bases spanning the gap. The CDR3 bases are TGTGCCACCAACGTCGGAGGGGGAACCGGGGAGCTGTTTTTT. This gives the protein CATNVGGGTGELFF.

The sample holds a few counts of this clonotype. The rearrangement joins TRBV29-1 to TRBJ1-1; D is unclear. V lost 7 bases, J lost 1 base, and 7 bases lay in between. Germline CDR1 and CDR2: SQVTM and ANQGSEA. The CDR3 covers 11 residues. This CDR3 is CSGTANTEAFF. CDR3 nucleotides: TGCAGCGGTACAGCGAACACTGAAGCTTTCTTT.

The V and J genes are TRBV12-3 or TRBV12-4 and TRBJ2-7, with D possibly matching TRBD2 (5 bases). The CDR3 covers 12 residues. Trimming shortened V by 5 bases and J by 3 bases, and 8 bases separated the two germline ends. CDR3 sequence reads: CASSASRYEQYF. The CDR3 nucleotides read TGTGCCAGCAGTGCTAGCCGCTACGAGCAGTACTTC.

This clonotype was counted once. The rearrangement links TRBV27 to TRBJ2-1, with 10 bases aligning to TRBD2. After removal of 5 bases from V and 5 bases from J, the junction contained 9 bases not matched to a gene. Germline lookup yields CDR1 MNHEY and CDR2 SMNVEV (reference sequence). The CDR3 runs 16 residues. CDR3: CASSPPSGRSHNEQFF. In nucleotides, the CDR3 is TGTGCCAGCAGTCCACCTAGCGGGAGATCCCACAATGAGCAGTTCTTC.

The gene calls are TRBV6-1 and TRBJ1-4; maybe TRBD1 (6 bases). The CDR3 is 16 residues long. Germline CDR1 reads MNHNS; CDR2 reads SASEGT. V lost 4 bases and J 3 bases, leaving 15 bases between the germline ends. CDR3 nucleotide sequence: TGTGCCAGCAGTGGATTTAACAGGGAGGCTAATGAAAAACTGTTTTTT. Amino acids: CASSGFNREANEKLFF.

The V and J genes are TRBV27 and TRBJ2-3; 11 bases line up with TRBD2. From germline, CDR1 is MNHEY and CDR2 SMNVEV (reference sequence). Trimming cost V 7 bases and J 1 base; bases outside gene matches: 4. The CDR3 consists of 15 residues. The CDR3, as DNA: TGTGCCAGCAATCTAGCGGGGGGACGCACAGATACGCAGTATTTT. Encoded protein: CASNLAGGRTDTQYF.

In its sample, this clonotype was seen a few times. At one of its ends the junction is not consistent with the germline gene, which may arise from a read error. The CDR3 sequence: CAGSQDSLGLAGDNEQFF. The CDR3, as DNA: TGCGCCGGCAGCCAGGACAGCCTAGGACTAGCGGGAGACAATGAGCAGTTCTTC. The V and J genes are TRBV5-1 and TRBJ2-1; 13 bases fit TRBD2. The CDR3 has 18 amino acids. Germline V gene sequence: CDR1 SGHRS, CDR2 YFSETQ.

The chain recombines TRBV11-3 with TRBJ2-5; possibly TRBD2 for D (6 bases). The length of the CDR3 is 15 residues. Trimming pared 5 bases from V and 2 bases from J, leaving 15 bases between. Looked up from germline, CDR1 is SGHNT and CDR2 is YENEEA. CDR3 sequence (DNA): TGTGCCAGCAGCCCTATATCGGGGGTGCAAGAGACCCAGTACTTC. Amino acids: CASSPISGVQETQYF.

This CDR3 reads CASSQEDRVQGNTIYF. DNA for the CDR3: TGCGCCAGCAGCCAAGAAGACAGGGTGCAGGGAAACACCATATATTTT. The chain carries TRBV4-3 and TRBJ1-3; 7 nucleotides match TRBD1. The CDR3 length is 16 residues. CDR1 is LGHNA and CDR2 is YSLEER in the germline V gene. Trimming removed 0 bases from V and 4 bases from J; junction bases left unmatched: 6.

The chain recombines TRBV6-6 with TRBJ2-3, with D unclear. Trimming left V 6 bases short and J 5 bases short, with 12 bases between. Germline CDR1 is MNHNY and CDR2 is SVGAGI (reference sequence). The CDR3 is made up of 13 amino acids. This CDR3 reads CASRGDTQDTQYF. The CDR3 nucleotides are TGTGCCAGCAGGGGTGACACACAAGATACGCAGTATTTT.

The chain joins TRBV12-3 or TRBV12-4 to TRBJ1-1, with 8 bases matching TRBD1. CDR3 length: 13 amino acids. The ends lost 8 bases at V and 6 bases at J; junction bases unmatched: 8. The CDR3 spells CASAGQVSAEAFF. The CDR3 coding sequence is TGTGCCAGCGCGGGACAGGTAAGCGCTGAAGCTTTCTTT.

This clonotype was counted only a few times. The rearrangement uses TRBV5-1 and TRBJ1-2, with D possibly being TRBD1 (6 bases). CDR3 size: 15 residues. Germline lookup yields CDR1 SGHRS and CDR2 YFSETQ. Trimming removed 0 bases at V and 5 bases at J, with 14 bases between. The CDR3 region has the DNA TGCGCCAGCAGCTTGGTCAGGGGACCCATTTATGGCTACACCTTC. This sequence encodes CASSLVRGPIYGYTF.

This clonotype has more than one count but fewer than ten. Here the CDR3 reads CASSRAWEETQYF. The CDR3 DNA is TGTGCCAGCAGTAGAGCGTGGGAAGAGACCCAGTACTTC. The rearrangement joins TRBV27 to TRBJ2-5; no reliable D call. This CDR3 comprises 13 residues. CDR1 and CDR2 from the germline V gene are MNHEY and SMNVEV (reference sequence). Trimming took off 5 bases at V and 3 bases at J, with 10 bases between the two ends.